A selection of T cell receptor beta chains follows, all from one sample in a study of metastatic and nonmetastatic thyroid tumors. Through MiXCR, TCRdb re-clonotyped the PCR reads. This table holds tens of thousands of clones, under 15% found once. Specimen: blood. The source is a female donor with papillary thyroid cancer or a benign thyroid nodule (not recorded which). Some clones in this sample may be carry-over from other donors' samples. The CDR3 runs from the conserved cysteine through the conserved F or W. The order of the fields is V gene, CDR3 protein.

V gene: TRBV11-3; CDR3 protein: CARSSGTGSGNTEAFF
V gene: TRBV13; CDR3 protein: CASSLAVNTEAFF
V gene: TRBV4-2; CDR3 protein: CASSQDVGRTEAFF
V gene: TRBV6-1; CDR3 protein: CASRPDRGRRAFF
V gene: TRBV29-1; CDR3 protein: CSVPTLSGGQETQYF
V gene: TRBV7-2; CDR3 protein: CASRTGITGNTIYF
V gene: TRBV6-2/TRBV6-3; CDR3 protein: CASTPTGGSYNEQFF
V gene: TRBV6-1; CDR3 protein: CASTQRGELGTEAFF
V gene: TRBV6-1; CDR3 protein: CASSSGSGRGYTF
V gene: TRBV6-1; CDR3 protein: CASRSGTLLPAFF
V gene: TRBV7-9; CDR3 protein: CASSSHYEQYF
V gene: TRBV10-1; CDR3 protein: CSSSSTGGVVTQYF
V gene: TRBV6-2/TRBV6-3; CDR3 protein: CASNSVGGAYEQFF
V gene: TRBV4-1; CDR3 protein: CASSPSPDSLRWGFPQHF
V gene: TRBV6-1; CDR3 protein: CASTGTGSYEQYF
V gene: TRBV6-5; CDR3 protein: CASSYSGTGQNEQYF
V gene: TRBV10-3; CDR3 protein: CASLATGEPEQYF
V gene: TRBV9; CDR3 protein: CASSVEGGPDREQFF
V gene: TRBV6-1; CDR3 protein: CASRGLAGDTQYF
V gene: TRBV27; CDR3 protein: CASSPNSYEQYF
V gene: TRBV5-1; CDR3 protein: CASSLAVSTDTQYF
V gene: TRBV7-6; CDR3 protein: CASTQVPTHEQYF
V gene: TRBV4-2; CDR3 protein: CASMPEVGKLFF
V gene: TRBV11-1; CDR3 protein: CASSLAPPGQGHQPHHF
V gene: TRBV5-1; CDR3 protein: CASSLIPSGEGMNTEAFF
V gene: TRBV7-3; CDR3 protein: CASSLDVTNEKLFF
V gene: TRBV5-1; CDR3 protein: CASAGRGRDNEQFF
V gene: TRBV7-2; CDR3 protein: CASSPGCYINQPQHF
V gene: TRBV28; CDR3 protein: CASILMRENYF
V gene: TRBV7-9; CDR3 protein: CASSSLAGTGANEQFF
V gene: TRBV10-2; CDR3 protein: CASSEGDSPYNEQFF
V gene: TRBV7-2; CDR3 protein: CASSPSTDTQYF
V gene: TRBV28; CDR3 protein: CASSGSGGAMNEQFF
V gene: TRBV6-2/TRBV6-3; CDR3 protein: CASSYGVWGPNYEQYF
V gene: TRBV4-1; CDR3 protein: CASSQGTPGPKNTEAFF
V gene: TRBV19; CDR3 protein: CASSRGATAEAFF
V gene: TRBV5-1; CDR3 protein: CASSSSPVVWDYGYTF
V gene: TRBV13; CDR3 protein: CASSLVSGGLRDTQYF
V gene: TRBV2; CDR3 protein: CASSVTGTYEQYF
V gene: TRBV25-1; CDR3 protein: CASSHAAQGNYGYTF